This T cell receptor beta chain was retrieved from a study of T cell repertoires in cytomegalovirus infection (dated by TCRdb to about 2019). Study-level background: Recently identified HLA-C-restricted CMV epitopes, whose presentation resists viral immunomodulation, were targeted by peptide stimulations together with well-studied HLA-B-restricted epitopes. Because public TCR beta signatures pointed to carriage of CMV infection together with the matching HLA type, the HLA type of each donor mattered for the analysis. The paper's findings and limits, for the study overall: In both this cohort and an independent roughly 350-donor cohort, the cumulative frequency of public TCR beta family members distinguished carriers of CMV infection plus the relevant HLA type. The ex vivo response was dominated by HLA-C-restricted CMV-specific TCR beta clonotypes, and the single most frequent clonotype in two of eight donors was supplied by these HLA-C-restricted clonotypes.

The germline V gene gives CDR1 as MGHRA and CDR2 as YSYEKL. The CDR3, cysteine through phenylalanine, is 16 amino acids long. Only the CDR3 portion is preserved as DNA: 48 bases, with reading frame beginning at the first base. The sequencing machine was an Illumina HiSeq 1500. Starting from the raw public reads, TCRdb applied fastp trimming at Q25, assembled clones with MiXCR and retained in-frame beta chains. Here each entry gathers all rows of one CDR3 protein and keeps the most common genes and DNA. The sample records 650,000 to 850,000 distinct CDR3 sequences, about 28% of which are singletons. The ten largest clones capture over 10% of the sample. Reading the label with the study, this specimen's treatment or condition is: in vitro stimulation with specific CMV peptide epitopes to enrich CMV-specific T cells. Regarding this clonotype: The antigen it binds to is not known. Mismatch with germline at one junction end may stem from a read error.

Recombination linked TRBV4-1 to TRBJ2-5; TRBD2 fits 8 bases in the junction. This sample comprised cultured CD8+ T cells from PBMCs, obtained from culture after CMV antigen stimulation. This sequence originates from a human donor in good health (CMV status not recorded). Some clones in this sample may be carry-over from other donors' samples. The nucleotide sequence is TGTGCCAGCAGCCAACCGGAACGGGGGGGCCAAGAGACCCAGTACTTC. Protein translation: CASSQPERGGQETQYF.